One sample yielded the 13 T cell receptor beta chains listed below, sequenced in a study of cytomegalovirus exposure and HLA in healthy donors. Sequencing used immunoSEQ multiplex PCR; TCRdb keeps in-frame clones, though not all of them. The sample holds roughly 150,000 clones, around four fifths seen once. Sequenced sample: PBMCs. The receptors were sampled from a man aged 25-45 years in good health and CMV-seropositive.

The chain links TRBV2 to TRBJ1-5; 7 nucleotides agree with TRBD1. The CDR3 length is 17 residues. With 2 bases clipped from V and 1 base from J, the junction kept 8 bases outside the gene matches. The V gene's germline CDR1 is SNHLY and CDR2 FYNNEI. Here the CDR3 reads CASSERGQAFSNQPQHF. The DNA of the CDR3 is TGTGCCAGCAGTGAAAGAGGACAGGCCTTCAGCAATCAGCCCCAGCATTTT.

The V gene is TRBV5-1, the J gene TRBJ2-3, with D possibly being TRBD2 (5 bases). The germline V gene has CDR1 SGHRS and CDR2 YFSETQ. The V end was cut by 4 bases, the J end by 4 bases, with 13 bases between. This CDR3 has 14 amino acids. The CDR3 DNA follows: TGCGCCAGCAGCCCACGGACTGGATCAGATACGCAGTATTTT. This translates into CASSPRTGSDTQYF.

The V gene is TRBV15, the J gene TRBJ1-2, with TRBD1 matching over 8 bases. The germline CDR1 and CDR2 sequences are LNHNV and YYDKDF (reference sequence). The J segment lost 4 bases and the V segment lost 4 bases, leaving 5 bases of the junction unmatched. The CDR3 has 14 residues. The CDR3 protein is CATSTGTGAYGYTF. CDR3 bases: TGTGCCACCAGCACCGGGACAGGTGCCTATGGCTACACCTTC. Filled out from reference TRBV15 and TRBJ1-2, the complete variable domain reads DAMVIQNPRYQVTQFGKPVTLSCSQTLNHNVMYWYQQKSSQAPKLLFHYYDKDFNNEADTPDNFQSRRPNTSFCFLDIRSPGLGDTAMYLCATSTGTGAYGYTFGSGTRLTVV.

The chain uses TRBV7-6 and TRBJ2-7; possible D gene TRBD2, 7 bases. From germline, CDR1 is SGHVS and CDR2 FNYEAQ. The CDR3 loop spans 14 amino acids. Trimming took 5 bases from V and 1 from J, leaving 12 bases between them. This CDR3 is CASSRGAGSYEQYF. CDR3 sequence (DNA): TGTGCCAGCAGCCGGGGGGCAGGATCCTACGAGCAGTACTTC.

The chain is built from TRBV5-1 and TRBJ2-7, with 7 bases matching TRBD1. V lost 0 bases and J lost 2; bases outside the gene matches: 11. The CDR3 totals 17 residues. Germline V gives CDR1 SGHRS, CDR2 YFSETQ. CDR3 in amino acids: CASSLAWDRFFPYEQYF. In DNA form, the CDR3 reads TGCGCCAGCAGCTTGGCCTGGGACAGATTCTTCCCCTACGAGCAGTACTTC.

This rearrangement joins TRBV9 to TRBJ2-7; 10 positions match TRBD2. Trimming removed 2 bases from V and 6 bases from J; junction bases left unmatched: 5. This CDR3 region has 14 residues. CDR1 and CDR2 from the germline V gene are SGDLS and YYNGEE. CDR3 loop: CASSVSGGYGEQYF. For the CDR3, the DNA is TGTGCCAGCAGCGTTAGCGGGGGGTACGGCGAGCAGTACTTC.

In this sample, this clone turned up once. The V call is TRBV27, the J call TRBJ2-3; D possibly corresponds to TRBD1 (5 bases). Germline assignment: CDR1 MNHEY and CDR2 SMNVEV (reference sequence). Trimming took 3 bases from V and 5 from J, leaving 9 bases between them. There are 13 residues in the CDR3. This chain's CDR3 is CASSFQGEDTQYF. The CDR3 DNA is TGTGCCAGCAGTTTTCAGGGTGAAGATACGCAGTATTTT.

The sample holds a few counts of this clone. The V gene is TRBV5-1, the J gene TRBJ1-6, with 10 bases lining up with TRBD1. There are 15 residues in the CDR3. Germline V gives CDR1 SGHRS, CDR2 YFSETQ. After removal of 5 bases from V and 5 bases from J, the junction contained 4 bases not matched to a gene. The CDR3 reads CASSHGTGDNSPLHF. The CDR3 nucleotides read TGCGCCAGCAGTCACGGGACAGGGGATAATTCACCCCTCCACTTT.

The chain carries TRBV7-8 and TRBJ2-2, with D hard to call. Trimming removed 6 bases from V and 6 bases from J, with 14 bases in between. This CDR3 comprises 14 residues. Germline CDR1 and CDR2: SGHVS and FQNEAQ. The CDR3 loop reads CASSHRALPGELFF. Here the CDR3 DNA reads TGTGCCAGCAGTCACCGAGCTCTCCCCGGGGAGCTGTTTTTT.

The J gene is TRBJ1-2, the V gene TRBV7-2, with 8 bases aligning to TRBD1. CDR3 size: 16 residues. The germline V gene has CDR1 SGHTA and CDR2 FQGNSA. The V gene end was trimmed by 1 base and the J gene end by 4 bases; junction bases not matched to a gene: 8. The CDR3 nucleotides are TGTGCCAGCAGCTTAGGCGGACAGGGCGCAAGCTATGGCTACACCTTC. Translating it yields CASSLGGQGASYGYTF.

In its sample, this clone was seen once. This chain uses TRBV29-1 with TRBJ2-3; 9 nucleotides agree with TRBD1. CDR3 length equals 14 residues. J gave up 2 bases and V 5 bases, and 5 bases lay outside the gene matches. Germline loops: CDR1 SQVTM, CDR2 ANQGSEA. CDR3 nucleotide sequence: TGCAGCGTTCAACAGGGGGCATTCACAGATACGCAGTATTTT. Protein product: CSVQQGAFTDTQYF.

The rearrangement links TRBV15 to TRBJ2-7; maybe TRBD2 (5 bases). From germline, CDR1 is LNHNV and CDR2 YYDKDF (reference sequence). V lost 4 bases to trimming and J lost 4 bases, with 11 bases between them. The CDR3 has 13 residues. CDR3 bases: TGTGCCACCAGCAACCCGTCGGGGTACGAGCAGTACTTC. Translation: CATSNPSGYEQYF.

V and J are TRBV27 and TRBJ1-1; D gene unclear. Germline CDR1 reads MNHEY; CDR2 reads SMNVEV (reference sequence). The length of the CDR3 is 13 residues. Trimming removed 2 bases from V and 2 bases from J, with 6 bases in between. The CDR3 DNA is TGTGCCAGCAGTTTAGGCAGAAACACTGAAGCTTTCTTT. This sequence encodes CASSLGRNTEAFF.